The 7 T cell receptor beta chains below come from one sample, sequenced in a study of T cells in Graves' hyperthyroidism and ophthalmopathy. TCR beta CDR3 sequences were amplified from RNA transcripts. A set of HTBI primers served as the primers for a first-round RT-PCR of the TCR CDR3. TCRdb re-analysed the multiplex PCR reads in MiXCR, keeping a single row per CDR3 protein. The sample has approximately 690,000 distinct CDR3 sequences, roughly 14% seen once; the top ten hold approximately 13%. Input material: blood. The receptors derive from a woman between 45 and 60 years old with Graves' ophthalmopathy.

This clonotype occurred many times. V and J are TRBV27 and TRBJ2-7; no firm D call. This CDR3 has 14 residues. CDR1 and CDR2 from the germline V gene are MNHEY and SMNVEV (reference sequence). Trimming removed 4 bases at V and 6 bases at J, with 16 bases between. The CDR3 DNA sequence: TGTGCCAGCAGTTCGACGGCCCACCTGGGCGAGCAGTACTTC. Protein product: CASSSTAHLGEQYF.

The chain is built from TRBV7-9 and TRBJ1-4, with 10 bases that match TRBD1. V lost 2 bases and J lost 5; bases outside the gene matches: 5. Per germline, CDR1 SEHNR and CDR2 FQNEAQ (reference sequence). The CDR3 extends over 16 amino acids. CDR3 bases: TGTGCCAGCAGCTTATCTGGGGGACAGGGGAATGAAAAACTGTTTTTT. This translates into CASSLSGGQGNEKLFF.

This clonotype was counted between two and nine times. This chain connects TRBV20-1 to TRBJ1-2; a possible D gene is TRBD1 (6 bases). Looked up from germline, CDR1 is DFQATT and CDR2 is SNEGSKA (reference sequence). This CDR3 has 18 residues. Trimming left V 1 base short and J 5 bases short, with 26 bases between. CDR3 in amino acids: CSARVRRGRVGGQYGYTF. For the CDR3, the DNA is TGCAGTGCTAGAGTTAGAAGGGGAAGGGTCGGGGGGCAGTATGGCTACACCTTC.

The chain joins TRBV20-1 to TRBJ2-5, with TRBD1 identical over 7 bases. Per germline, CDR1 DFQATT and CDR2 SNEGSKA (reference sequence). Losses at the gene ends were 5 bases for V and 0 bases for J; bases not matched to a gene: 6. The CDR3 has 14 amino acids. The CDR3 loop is CSASPGTDQETQYF. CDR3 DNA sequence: TGCAGTGCTTCGCCCGGGACAGACCAAGAGACCCAGTACTTC.

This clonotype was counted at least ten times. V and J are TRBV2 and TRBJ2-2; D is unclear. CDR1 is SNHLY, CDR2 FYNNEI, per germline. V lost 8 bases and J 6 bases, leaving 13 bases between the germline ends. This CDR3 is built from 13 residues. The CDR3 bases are TGTGCCAGCGTCCAGGCCTATCCCGGGGAGCTGTTTTTT. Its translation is CASVQAYPGELFF.

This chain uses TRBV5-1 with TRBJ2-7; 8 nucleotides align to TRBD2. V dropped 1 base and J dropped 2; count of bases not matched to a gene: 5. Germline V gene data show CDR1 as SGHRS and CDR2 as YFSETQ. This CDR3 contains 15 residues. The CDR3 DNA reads TGCGCCAGCAGCTTGTTAGCGGGATCCGCCTACGAGCAGTACTTC. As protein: CASSLLAGSAYEQYF.

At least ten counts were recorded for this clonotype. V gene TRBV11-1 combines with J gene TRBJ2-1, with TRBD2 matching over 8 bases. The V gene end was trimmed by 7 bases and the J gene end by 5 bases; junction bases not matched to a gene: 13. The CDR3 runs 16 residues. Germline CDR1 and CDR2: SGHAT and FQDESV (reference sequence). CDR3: CASKRQAGALDNEQFF. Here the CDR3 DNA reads TGTGCCAGCAAAAGACAAGCGGGAGCCTTGGACAATGAGCAGTTCTTC.